The 8 T cell receptor beta chains listed next were all sequenced from one sample in a study of cytomegalovirus exposure and HLA in healthy donors (dated by TCRdb to about 2017). Libraries were prepared through the immunoSEQ multiplex PCR assay. For the multiplex PCR, a mixture combining 60 forward primers for TCR Vbeta segments and 13 reverse primers for TCR Jbeta segments was used. Drawn from immuneACCESS, this table holds only the in-frame rearrangements with V and J called that TCRdb kept. Clones are partly lost; checked studies trace under half to an unresolved V gene and leave the rest unexplained. In this sample the table shows about 200,000 clones, approximately 79% of which occur a single time. The ten largest clones represent around 1.7% of the sample. The sample was PBMCs. The receptors shown here come from a man aged 18 to 30 in good health and CMV-seronegative.

CDR3 in amino acids: CASSPGQMNTEAFF. The CDR3 nucleotides read TGTGCCAGCAGCCCGGGACAGATGAACACTGAAGCTTTCTTT. This chain uses TRBV6-1 with TRBJ1-1, with TRBD1 identical over 7 bases. With 6 bases clipped from V and 0 bases from J, the junction kept 4 bases outside the gene matches. The CDR3 runs 14 residues. Germline CDR1 and CDR2: MNHNS and SASEGT.

This clone was seen just once. The chain links TRBV6-1 to TRBJ1-2; maybe TRBD1 (6 bases). Germline CDR1 reads MNHNS; CDR2 reads SASEGT. Between the trimmed V and J ends, which lost 7 bases and 8 bases, there was a span of 14 bases. The CDR3 runs to 12 residues. The CDR3 nucleotides read TGTGCCAGCAATACAGGGTCCGTCGGCTACACCTTC. It encodes CASNTGSVGYTF.

CDR3 nucleotide sequence: TGTGCCTCCGGACAGGGCGGCACCGGGGAGCTGTTTTTT. This codes for CASGQGGTGELFF. V usage is TRBV30 and J usage is TRBJ2-2, with 8 bases aligning to TRBD1. This CDR3 has 13 amino acids. The V gene end was trimmed by 7 bases and the J gene end by 4 bases; junction bases not matched to a gene: 5. Germline CDR1 is GTSNPN and CDR2 is SVGIG (reference sequence).

V is TRBV7-9 and J is TRBJ2-6, with D hard to call. Germline lookup yields CDR1 SEHNR and CDR2 FQNEAQ (reference sequence). With 3 bases removed from V and 0 bases from J, the gap between germline ends came to 6 bases. The length of the CDR3 is 15 residues. The CDR3 nucleotides read TGTGCCAGCAGCTTCCTTCTCTCTGGGGCCAACGTCCTGACTTTC. This codes for CASSFLLSGANVLTF.

The chain employs TRBV7-9 and TRBJ2-1; no clear D gene. The CDR3 contains 13 residues. Germline CDR1 and CDR2: SEHNR and FQNEAQ (reference sequence). V was trimmed by 0 bases and J by 10 bases, leaving 10 bases between them. The CDR3 loop reads CASSLAAVREQFF. CDR3 nucleotides: TGTGCCAGCAGCTTAGCTGCGGTTCGGGAGCAGTTCTTC.

This clone was picked up many times. V and J are TRBV2 and TRBJ1-3, with D unresolved. Between the trimmed V and J ends, which lost 3 bases and 0 bases, there was a span of 3 bases. There are 13 residues in the CDR3. From germline, CDR1 is SNHLY and CDR2 FYNNEI. Here the CDR3 reads CASSDLSGNTIYF. The CDR3 DNA reads TGTGCCAGCAGTGACCTCTCTGGAAACACCATATATTTT.

The V gene is TRBV7-3, the J gene TRBJ1-2; 12 bases match TRBD1. CDR3 length equals 15 residues. Germline CDR1 SGHTA, CDR2 FQGTGA. V shed 5 bases and J 8 bases; nucleotides not matched to a gene: 9. This chain's CDR3 is CASSPQGQGAGGYTF. The CDR3 region has the DNA TGTGCCAGCAGCCCCCAGGGACAGGGGGCGGGCGGCTACACCTTC.

This sequence joins TRBV4-2 and TRBJ2-1; 14 nucleotides agree with TRBD2. The trim removed 0 bases at V and 9 bases at J, leaving 7 bases unmatched. The CDR3 loop spans 17 amino acids. Germline V gene sequence: CDR1 LGHNA, CDR2 YNFKEQ. In DNA, the CDR3 is TGTGCCAGCAGCCAAGAGTTGGGACTAGCGGGAGAGGTTGAGCAGTTCTTC. It is translated as CASSQELGLAGEVEQFF.